This T cell receptor beta chain is from a study of regulatory T cells in long-lasting Graves disease. Study in general: Less than 3 months of antithyroid drugs had been taken by newly diagnosed Graves' patients.

This clonotype was counted many times. Antigen unknown. Whole-study findings and limits: Less diverse TCR repertoires were seen in persistent Graves' patients than in newly diagnosed ones. The study found persistent patients shared more public clonotypes (roughly 3,000) than new patients (approximately 970). TRBV28, TRBJ1-2 and TRBJ2-5 emerged as the favored segments in persistent disease.

V was cut by 1 base and J by 4 bases, with 13 bases left in between. The germline gives CDR1 SGDLS, CDR2 YYNGEE. CDR3 length: 15 residues. The time point is: newly diagnosed GD, antithyroid drugs for less than 3 months. From PBMCs, RNA was extracted and then used to make the TCR library. HTBI primers from iRepertoire and Arm-PCR of CDR3 regions yielded the TCR beta libraries. Each CDR3 protein is one row after TCRdb ran MiXCR on the multiplex PCR reads. The sample lists about 400,000 distinct CDR3 sequences, roughly a sixth occurring once. The sequencing used peripheral blood mononuclear cells (PBMCs), collected at new diagnosis, from a patient treated with antithyroid drugs. This receptor was taken from a female donor with Graves disease. V is TRBV9 and J is TRBJ2-3, with D tentatively TRBD2 (6 bases). CDR3 bases: TGTGCCAGCAGCGTAACTGAAACTAGCCCAGATACGCAGTATTTT. It translates to CASSVTETSPDTQYF.